This is a list of T cell receptor beta chains from one sample in a study of cytomegalovirus exposure and HLA in healthy donors. The method was immunoSEQ multiplex PCR; TCRdb's version includes in-frame clones alone and lacks a portion of them. The sample yields 150,000 or so clones, around 78% seen once. The specimen sequenced was PBMCs. All receptors come from a woman between 35 and 50 years old in good health and CMV-seronegative. CDR3s include the opening cysteine and the closing phenylalanine or tryptophan. D genes are given only for firm matches. Clone size is shown for a subset of rows, as once, few, many or a class of expanded clone.

CDR3: CASSLELGSTGELFF
DNA: TGCGCCAGCAGCTTGGAACTAGGTAGCACCGGGGAGCTGTTTTTT
D: -
V: TRBV5-1
J: TRBJ2-2
size: few

CDR3: CASSFQGFTGELFF
DNA: TGCGCCAGCAGCTTTCAGGGGTTTACCGGGGAGCTGTTTTTT
D: -
V: TRBV5-1
J: TRBJ2-2
size: -

CDR3: CSVRREETQYF
DNA: TGCAGCGTTAGGCGGGAGGAGACCCAGTACTTC
D: TRBD2
V: TRBV29-1
J: TRBJ2-5
size: -

CDR3: CASSETGGPAPQHF
DNA: TGTGCCAGTAGTGAAACAGGGGGGCCCGCGCCCCAGCATTTT
D: TRBD1
V: TRBV19
J: TRBJ1-5
size: -

CDR3: CASIRAPIDRDYEQYF
DNA: TGTGCCAGTATAAGGGCTCCCATTGACAGGGACTACGAGCAGTACTTC
D: TRBD1
V: TRBV19
J: TRBJ2-7
size: -

CDR3: CASSALRDTEAFF
DNA: TGTGCCAGCAGCGCTCTACGGGACACTGAAGCTTTCTTT
D: -
V: TRBV7-9
J: TRBJ1-1
size: few

CDR3: CASSLGQGNYGYTF
DNA: TGTGCCAGCAGCTTAGGACAGGGCAACTATGGCTACACCTTC
D: TRBD1
V: TRBV7-6
J: TRBJ1-2
size: once

CDR3: CASSARSGSSGANVLTF
DNA: TGTGCCAGCAGTGCCCGTAGCGGGAGCTCTGGGGCCAACGTCCTGACTTTC
D: TRBD2
V: TRBV6-1
J: TRBJ2-6
size: -

CDR3: CASKEGNSPLHF
DNA: TGTGCCAGCAAGGAGGGGAATTCACCCCTCCACTTT
D: -
V: TRBV6-5
J: TRBJ1-6
size: -

CDR3: CASTPTGAMNTEAFF
DNA: TGTGCCAGCACCCCAACAGGGGCTATGAACACTGAAGCTTTCTTT
D: TRBD1
V: TRBV11-3
J: TRBJ1-1
size: -

CDR3: CASSETGGTNEQFF
DNA: TGTGCCAGCAGTGAAACAGGGGGGACAAATGAGCAGTTCTTC
D: TRBD1
V: TRBV6-1
J: TRBJ2-1
size: -

CDR3: CASSPPGGNTEAFF
DNA: TGTGCCAGCAGCCCGCCGGGGGGGAACACTGAAGCTTTCTTT
D: -
V: TRBV4-2
J: TRBJ1-1
size: -

CDR3: CSVEGPGQPSNEQFF
DNA: TGCAGCGTTGAAGGCCCGGGACAGCCTTCTAATGAGCAGTTCTTC
D: TRBD1
V: TRBV29-1
J: TRBJ2-1
size: once

CDR3: CASSYSTGGTQYF
DNA: TGTGCCAGCAGTTACTCGACGGGGGGGACCCAGTACTTC
D: TRBD2
V: TRBV6-5
J: TRBJ2-5
size: -

CDR3: CASRHKDSVKNIQYF
DNA: TGTGCCAGCAGACATAAAGATTCAGTAAAAAACATTCAGTACTTC
D: -
V: TRBV7-9
J: TRBJ2-4
size: -

CDR3: CASSENPGVGYYNEQFF
DNA: TGTGCCAGCAGTGAGAACCCAGGGGTAGGGTACTACAATGAGCAGTTCTTC
D: -
V: TRBV6-1
J: TRBJ2-1
size: once